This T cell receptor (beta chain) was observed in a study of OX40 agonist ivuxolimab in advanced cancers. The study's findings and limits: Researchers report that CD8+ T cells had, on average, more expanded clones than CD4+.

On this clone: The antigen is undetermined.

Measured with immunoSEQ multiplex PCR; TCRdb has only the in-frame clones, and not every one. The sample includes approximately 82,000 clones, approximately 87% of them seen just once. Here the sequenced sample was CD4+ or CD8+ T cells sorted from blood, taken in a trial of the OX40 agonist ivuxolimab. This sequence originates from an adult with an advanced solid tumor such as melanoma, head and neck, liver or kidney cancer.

The CDR3 loop is CASSPPSPPRETQYF. The CDR3, as DNA: TGTGCCAGCTCACCACCCTCTCCCCCCCGCGAGACCCAGTACTTC. The rearrangement uses TRBV18 and TRBJ2-5; no clear D. This CDR3 comprises 15 residues. Germline CDR1 and CDR2: KGHSH and LQKENI. With 0 bases removed from V and 5 bases from J, the gap between germline ends came to 13 bases. Full variable domain (rest looked up from reference TRBV18 and TRBJ2-5): NAGVMQNPRHLVRRRGQEARLRCSPMKGHSHVYWYRQLPEEGLKFMVYLQKENIIDESGMPKERFSAEFPKEGPSILRIQQVVRGDSAAYFCASSPPSPPRETQYFGPGTRLLVL.